The T cell receptor beta chain described here comes from a study of blood T cell repertoires in COVID-19 (dated by TCRdb to the early 2020s). Some background on the complete study: Samples covering the acute and convalescent phases of COVID-19 were provided by collaborators in the United States, Italy and Spain. Samples came from the ongoing ImmuneRACE study (first 160 participants) plus 1,254 subjects from 6 global collaborators. Where available, HLA class I and class II types were obtained from metadata supplied by the sample provider rather than from assay-based typing. The material from the prospective study consisted of cDNA or gDNA derived from T cells, B-cell-depleted T cells, or PBMCs. The repertoires were made available in a free public database intended to serve as a resource for research on the immune response to SARS-CoV-2. Deeply sampled blood TCRbeta repertoires from subjects exposed to, actively infected with, or recovered from COVID-19 were included in the dataset. Sample metadata almost always included a de-identified subject ID, COVID-19 status, age in years and sex.

TCRbeta CDR3 regions were amplified from genomic DNA using the immunoSEQ Assay, a bias-controlled multiplex PCR. The paper's data handling went like this. Within the assay, amplification of reference gene primers was used to estimate how many nucleated cells each sample contained. To quantify the absolute abundance of each unique TCRbeta CDR3 rearrangement, sequence reads were collapsed and filtered. For each sample, productive Simpson clonality was calculated by taking the square root of Simpson's diversity index across productive rearrangements. TCRdb mirrors the immuneACCESS table, restricted to in-frame sequences. Some clones are absent from its copies; in checked studies, under half trace to an unresolved V gene, and the reason for the others is unknown. That table gives V, J and clone size, and the DNA gave D and trimming. The sample table lists over 200,000 clones, approximately 90% of them with a count of one. The ten largest clones represent 4.5% to 5.5% of the sample.

Study-wide conclusions, independent of this receptor: How much clinical and demographic metadata was included differed by source and by participant, and the metadata was provided uncurated.

At the junction V is shortened by 4 bases and J by 6 bases; bases outside the gene matches: 2. Via the germline V gene, CDR1 is SGHVS and CDR2 FNYEAQ. Including the terminal cysteine and phenylalanine, the CDR3 comprises 13 residues. Left in the record is the CDR3 DNA by itself, 39 bases read in frame from the first base. Each collaborating institution followed its own protocols to collect whole blood in K2EDTA tubes. For TCRbeta analysis, collaborators shipped samples as frozen whole blood, isolated PBMCs, or DNA extracted from either of those sample types. Details on this clone: Its antigen has not been determined. Within one base of it there is no much larger clone, and no base qualities were kept.

The receptor comes from a woman aged 40-49 years with acute or convalescent COVID-19. The chain links TRBV7-6 with TRBJ2-2, and TRBD1 matches 7 of the central bases. The sequencing input was peripheral blood. The nucleotides read TGTGCCAGCAGCTCGACAGGGTCCGGGGAGCTGTTTTTT. Protein translation: CASSSTGSGELFF.